This T cell receptor beta chain was recorded in a study of blood T cells in healthy people across ages. Study conclusions and caveats: Both higher diversity and more naive CD4+ cells marked long-lived donors when set against aged donors. Correlation between TCR beta diversity and naive T cell percentage was strong. Observed TCR beta diversity per million T cells went down as age went up. This fall followed a roughly linear course with age.

Points on this clonotype: Its antigen is still unknown.

A second roughly 7 to 12 cycle PCR used barcoded and J-beta primers. From the 5' RACE reads, TCRdb called clonotypes with MiXCR, one entry per CDR3 protein. The data contain around 500,000 distinct CDR3 sequences, about 25% of them seen just once; the ten biggest clones take up roughly 3.5%. The CDR3 contains 10 residues. The germline V gene encodes CDR1 SQVTM and CDR2 ANQGSEA. V was shortened by 6 bases and J by 3 bases, with 6 bases between the two germline ends. Separately, the same data were catalogued under a study of T cells of mothers and their children. That report adds: Slightly higher, non-significant overlap characterized related mother-child pairs relative to unrelated pairs.

The TCR originated in a boy aged 2 to 10 in good health. J is TRBJ2-7 and V is TRBV29-1, with a weak D call TRBD2 (5 bases). The sequencing input was blood. CDR3 DNA sequence: TGCAGCGTGGCGGGCTACGAGCAGTACTTC. It is translated as CSVAGYEQYF.